This T cell receptor beta chain was found in a study of graft-versus-host responses after intestinal transplantation. Study-wide background: Recipients received multivisceral, liver-intestinal, or isolated intestinal transplants. Each recipient received anti-thymocyte globulin induction, then tacrolimus and steroids for 2 to 3 years.

Overall study findings and caveats: GvH clones turned up in recipient marrow; some had shown up first in ileum or blood. Allografts from individuals with graft-donor T cell macrochimerism displayed high graft-versus-host to host-versus-graft clonal ratios.

About this clone itself: Its antigen remains unidentified.

Tissue processing of the graft released intraepithelial and lamina propria lymphocytes from it. Data came from immunoSEQ multiplex PCR; TCRdb stores just in-frame clones and leaves some out. Of 11,000 to 15,000 clones in the sample, 77% were seen once. V was pared by 1 base and J by 1 base, with 12 bases of the junction left unmatched. This CDR3 is built from 19 residues. The V gene's germline CDR1 is LNHNV and CDR2 YYDKDF (reference sequence). The receptor was isolated from a human patient who received an intestinal transplant, so some T cells may come from the graft donor. The chain is built from TRBV15 and TRBJ1-5; 8 bases are a match to TRBD1. Material: ileum tissue, obtained roughly 26 days after intestinal transplant. The CDR3 DNA reads TGTGCCACCAGCAGAGGGATGGGGACAGGACGACGGAGCAATCAGCCCCAGCATTTT. It yields the protein CATSRGMGTGRRSNQPQHF.